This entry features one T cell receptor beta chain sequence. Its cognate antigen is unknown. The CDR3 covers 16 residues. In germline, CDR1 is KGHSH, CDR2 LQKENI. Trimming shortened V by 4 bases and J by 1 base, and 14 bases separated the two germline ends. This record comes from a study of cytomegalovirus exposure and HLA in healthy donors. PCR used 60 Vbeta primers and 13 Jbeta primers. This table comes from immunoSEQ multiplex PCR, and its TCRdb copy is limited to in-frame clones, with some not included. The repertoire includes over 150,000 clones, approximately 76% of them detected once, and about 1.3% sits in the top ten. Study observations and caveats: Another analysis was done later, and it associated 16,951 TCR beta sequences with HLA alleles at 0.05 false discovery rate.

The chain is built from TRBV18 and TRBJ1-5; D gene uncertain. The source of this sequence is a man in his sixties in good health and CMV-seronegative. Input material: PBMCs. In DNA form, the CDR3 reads TGTGCCAGCTCACAACCCAGAGGAGGCAGCAATCAGCCCCAGCATTTT. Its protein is CASSQPRGGSNQPQHF.